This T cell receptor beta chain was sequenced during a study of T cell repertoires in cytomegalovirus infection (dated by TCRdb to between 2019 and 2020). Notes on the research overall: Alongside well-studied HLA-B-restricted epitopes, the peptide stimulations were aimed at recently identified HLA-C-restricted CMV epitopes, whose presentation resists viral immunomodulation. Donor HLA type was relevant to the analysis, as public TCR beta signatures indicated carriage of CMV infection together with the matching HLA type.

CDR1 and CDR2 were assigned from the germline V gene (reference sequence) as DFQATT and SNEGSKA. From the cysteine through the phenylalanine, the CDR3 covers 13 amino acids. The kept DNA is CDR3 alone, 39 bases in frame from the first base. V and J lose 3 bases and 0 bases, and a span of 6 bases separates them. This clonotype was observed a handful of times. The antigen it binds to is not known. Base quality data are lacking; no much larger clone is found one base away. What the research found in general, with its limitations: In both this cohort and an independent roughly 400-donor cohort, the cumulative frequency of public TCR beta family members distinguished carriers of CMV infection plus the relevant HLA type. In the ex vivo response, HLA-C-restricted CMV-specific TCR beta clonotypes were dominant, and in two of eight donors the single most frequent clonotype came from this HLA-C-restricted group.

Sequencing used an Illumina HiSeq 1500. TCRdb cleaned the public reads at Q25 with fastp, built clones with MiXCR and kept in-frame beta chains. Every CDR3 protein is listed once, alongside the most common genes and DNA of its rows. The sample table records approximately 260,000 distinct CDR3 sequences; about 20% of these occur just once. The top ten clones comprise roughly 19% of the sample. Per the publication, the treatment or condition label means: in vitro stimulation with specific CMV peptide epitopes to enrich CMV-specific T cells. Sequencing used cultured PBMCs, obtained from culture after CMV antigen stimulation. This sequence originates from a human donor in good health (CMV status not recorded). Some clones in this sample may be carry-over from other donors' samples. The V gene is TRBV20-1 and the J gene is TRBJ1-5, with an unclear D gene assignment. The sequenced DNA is TGCAGTGCTAGTCCCCATAGCAATCAGCCCCAGCATTTT. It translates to CSASPHSNQPQHF.